The 24 T cell receptor beta chains in this list originate from one sample, sequenced in a study of blood T cells in healthy people across ages (dated by TCRdb to 2013 to 2016). Library method: 5' RACE. The listed sequencing device is Illumina HiSeq 2500. The second PCR ran for roughly 7 to 11 cycles and used a J-beta primer mix along with a sample-barcoded 5' primer. Using fastp trimming at Q25 and MiXCR clonotype assembly, TCRdb reanalyzed the public sequencing data and kept in-frame beta chains. Records with the same CDR3 protein are collapsed into one entry carrying the most frequent genes and DNA. In this sample the table shows hundreds of thousands of distinct CDR3 sequences, roughly 31% of which occur a single time. Together, the top ten hold about a sixth of the sample. The specimen was blood. The receptors here all came from a woman of 80 years or more in good health.

This clonotype has only a few counts. A clone one base away is much larger, so this may be a read error. This chain uses TRBV7-3 with TRBJ2-1; the match to TRBD2 covers 9 bases. This CDR3 is built from 14 residues. Germline loops: CDR1 SGHTA, CDR2 FQGTGA. V was clipped by 4 bases and J by 7 bases; unmatched bases: 5. CDR3 protein: CASSCFLAGNEQFF. In nucleotides, the CDR3 is TGTGCCAGCAGCTGTTTCCTAGCGGGGAATGAGCAGTTCTTC.

This clonotype was detected once. The rearrangement uses TRBV2 and TRBJ2-2, with D possibly TRBD1 on 6 matching bases. The CDR3 is 14 amino acids. Germline V gene sequence: CDR1 SNHLY, CDR2 FYNNEI. V lost 7 bases to trimming and J lost 4 bases, with 13 bases between them. The CDR3 loop is CASKEQGFTGELFF. In DNA form, the CDR3 reads TGTGCCAGCAAGGAACAGGGTTTCACCGGGGAGCTGTTTTTT. Looking up the rest from reference TRBV2 and TRBJ2-2 gives the full variable domain: EPEVTQTPSHQVTQMGQEVILRCVPISNHLYFYWYRQILGQKVEFLVSFYNNEISEKSEIFDDQFSVERPDGSNFTLKIRSTKLEDSAMYFCASKEQGFTGELFFGEGSRLTVL.

V and J are TRBV28 and TRBJ1-6, with D possibly matching TRBD1 (5 bases). V was trimmed by 5 bases and J by 15 bases, leaving 17 bases between them. Germline lookup yields CDR1 MDHEN and CDR2 SYDVKM. The CDR3 loop spans 13 amino acids. The CDR3 bases are TGTGCCAGCAGTCTCAGGGTACCTCTGATCCTCCACTTT. Translation: CASSLRVPLILHF.

This clonotype has only a few counts. CDR3 DNA: TGTGCCAGCAACACAGGTTGGCCGGGTGAGCAGTTCTTC. This encodes CASNTGWPGEQFF. V usage is TRBV6-5 and J usage is TRBJ2-1; a possible D gene is TRBD1 (5 bases). Germline CDR1 and CDR2: MNHEY and SVGAGI. The CDR3 consists of 13 residues. V lost 7 bases and J lost 9, with 16 bases in between.

This clonotype was seen more than once but under ten times. This chain links TRBV12-3 or TRBV12-4 with TRBJ2-3; D uncertain. The CDR3 has 14 amino acids. V lost 5 bases and J 1 base, leaving 10 bases between the germline ends. CDR3 nucleotides: TGTGCCAGCAGTGGAACTCTGGGCACAGATACGCAGTATTTT. The encoded protein is CASSGTLGTDTQYF.

This chain uses TRBV20-1 with TRBJ1-6, with TRBD1 identical over 8 bases. Germline CDR1 is DFQATT and CDR2 is SNEGSKA (reference sequence). CDR3 size: 16 residues. V was pared by 0 bases and J by 7 bases, with 8 bases of the junction left unmatched. The CDR3 DNA follows: TGCAGTGCTAGAGATGGGTCCGCAGGGGGCAATTCACCCCTCCACTTT. Residues: CSARDGSAGGNSPLHF.

This clonotype was observed at least ten times. The rearrangement links TRBV20-1 to TRBJ2-1; unclear D gene. V shed 1 base and J shed 0 bases, with 13 bases lying between them. CDR3 length: 16 amino acids. The germline CDR1 and CDR2 sequences are DFQATT and SNEGSKA (reference sequence). The CDR3 loop reads CSARASTPGSYNEQFF. In DNA form, the CDR3 reads TGCAGTGCTAGAGCGTCCACACCAGGCTCCTACAATGAGCAGTTCTTC.

This clonotype has a count of ten or more. V and J are TRBV29-1 and TRBJ1-2, with D possibly TRBD1 on 6 matching bases. Germline CDR1 is SQVTM and CDR2 is ANQGSEA. Deletions cut 6 bases from V and 6 bases from J, with 14 bases between. The CDR3 sequence is 12 residues long. CDR3 sequence reads: CSVGGQRHGYTF. The CDR3 region has the DNA TGCAGCGTGGGAGGACAGAGGCATGGCTACACCTTC. The variable domain in full, with the rest retrieved from reference TRBV29-1 and TRBJ1-2, is SAVISQKPSRDICQRGTSLTIQCQVDSQVTMMFWYRQQPGQSLTLIATANQGSEATYESGFVIDKFPISRPNLTFSTLTVSNMSPEDSSIYLCSVGGQRHGYTFGSGTRLTVV.

V gene TRBV9 combines with J gene TRBJ2-1, with 8 positions matching TRBD1. The CDR3 extends over 13 amino acids. CDR1 is SGDLS, CDR2 YYNGEE, per germline. V was clipped by 4 bases and J by 15 bases; unmatched bases: 12. CDR3 DNA: TGTGCCAGCAGCACACCAGGGTGGACAGGGCTGTTCTTC. Translating it yields CASSTPGWTGLFF. Variable domain in full (rest from reference TRBV9 and TRBJ2-1): DSGVTQTPKHLITATGQRVTLRCSPRSGDLSVYWYQQSLDQGLQFLIQYYNGEERAKGNILERFSAQQFPDLHSELNLSSLELGDSALYFCASSTPGWTGLFFGPGTRLTVL.

DNA of the CDR3: TGCAGTGCCCCCAATCACAATGAGCAGTTCTTC. Protein product: CSAPNHNEQFF. The rearrangement joins TRBV20-1 to TRBJ2-1; D ambiguous. V was cut by 6 bases and J by 5 bases, with 8 bases left in between. The CDR3 spans 11 residues. Germline V gene lookup returns CDR1 DFQATT and CDR2 SNEGSKA (reference sequence).

This clonotype was seen at least ten times. J is TRBJ2-7 and V is TRBV12-3 or TRBV12-4, with D maybe TRBD1 (6 bases). V was shortened by 0 bases and J by 4 bases, with 13 bases between the two germline ends. There are 15 residues in the CDR3. This chain's CDR3 is CASSLAQGTKYEQYF. CDR3 sequence (DNA): TGTGCCAGCAGTTTAGCGCAAGGGACAAAGTACGAGCAGTACTTC.

The rearrangement uses TRBV7-6 and TRBJ2-6; D gene uncertain. The CDR3 runs to 17 residues. CDR1 is SGHVS, CDR2 FNYEAQ, per germline. Between the trimmed V and J ends, which lost 3 bases and 2 bases, there was a span of 14 bases. The CDR3 DNA follows: TGTGCCAGCAGCTTTAGGGTGGCCAACACTGGGGCCAACGTCCTGACTTTC. Translation gives CASSFRVANTGANVLTF.

V and J are TRBV28 and TRBJ2-6; D possibly uses TRBD1 or TRBD2 (9 bases each). Deletions cut 6 bases from V and 4 bases from J, with 25 bases between. The CDR3 runs to 19 residues. Per the germline V gene, CDR1 is MDHEN and CDR2 is SYDVKM. This chain's CDR3 is CASSLRGGQGRRGANVLTF. DNA for the CDR3: TGTGCCAGCAGCCTGCGGGGGGGACAGGGAAGAAGAGGGGCCAACGTCCTGACTTTC.

Many counts were recorded for this clonotype. The CDR3 spells CASSGGAGRNEQFF. CDR3 in DNA: TGTGCCAGCAGTGGAGGGGCAGGGAGGAATGAGCAGTTCTTC. The V and J genes are TRBV7-2 and TRBJ2-1, with D maybe TRBD2 (6 bases). CDR3 length: 14 residues. Germline CDR1 is SGHTA and CDR2 is FQGNSA. The V and J ends lost 6 bases and 7 bases respectively, with 16 bases between them.

Ten or more counts support this clonotype. V gene TRBV6-2 or TRBV6-3 combines with J gene TRBJ1-5; possibly TRBD1 for D (6 bases). Germline loops: CDR1 MNHEY, CDR2 SVGEGT. The CDR3 sequence is 15 residues long. The germline V and J ends were trimmed by 9 bases and 6 bases, with 21 bases remaining between them. Here the CDR3 reads CASRVAAGAGQPQHF. In DNA, the CDR3 is TGTGCCAGTCGAGTCGCTGCGGGGGCCGGTCAGCCCCAGCATTTT.

Comment on this clonotype: Being one base from a much bigger clone, this may be a read error. The chain has TRBV28 and TRBJ1-2; 7 bases are shared with TRBD1. CDR1 and CDR2 (germline): MDHEN, SYDVKM. This CDR3 spans 14 amino acids. The CDR3 DNA sequence: TGTGCCTGCAGAACGACAGGGTTGGACTATGGCTACACCTTC. Protein: CACRTTGLDYGYTF.

Ten or more counts support this clonotype. The chain carries TRBV5-1 and TRBJ2-3, with TRBD2 matching 8 bases. Looked up from germline, CDR1 is SGHRS and CDR2 is YFSETQ. With V trimmed by 4 bases and J by 5 bases, 15 bases remained unmatched. This CDR3 has 17 amino acids. Here the CDR3 reads CASSPMGRGASGDTQYF. DNA of the CDR3: TGCGCCAGCAGCCCTATGGGGCGGGGGGCTAGCGGAGATACGCAGTATTTT.

About this clonotype: Possible read error: a much larger clone is one base away. The chain carries TRBV29-1 and TRBJ2-5; the match to TRBD2 covers 12 bases. The DNA end lines up better with TRBJ2-1; the J call may be wrong. The CDR3 length is 17 residues. The germline V gene encodes CDR1 SQVTM and CDR2 ANQGSEA. CDR3 in DNA: TGCAGCGTTGAAGGCGGACTAGCGGGGAAGTACCAAGAGACCCAGTTCTTC. It yields the protein CSVEGGLAGKYQETQFF.

This rearrangement joins TRBV6-1 to TRBJ1-2; 7 bases align to TRBD1. Germline CDR1 is MNHNS and CDR2 is SASEGT. This CDR3 has 15 residues. Trimming at V came to 7 bases and at J to 4 bases, leaving 12 bases not matched to a gene. The CDR3 is CASTSGGTALYGYTF. The CDR3 nucleotides are TGTGCCAGCACCTCAGGGGGGACAGCGCTCTATGGCTACACCTTC.

This clonotype was counted ten times or more. The chain combines TRBV5-6 with TRBJ2-1; 8 nucleotides agree with TRBD2. Germline V CDR1 and CDR2: SGHDT, YYEEEE. Losses at the gene ends were 1 base for V and 7 bases for J; bases not matched to a gene: 4. The CDR3 sequence is 14 residues long. CDR3 residues: CASSLSVAGNEQFF. The CDR3, as DNA: TGTGCCAGCAGCTTGTCGGTAGCGGGGAATGAGCAGTTCTTC.

The J gene is TRBJ1-2, the V gene TRBV6-6; D remains ambiguous. This CDR3 is 13 amino acids long. CDR1 is MNHNY and CDR2 is SVGAGI in the germline V gene (reference sequence). V was trimmed by 2 bases and J by 3 bases, leaving 7 bases between them. The CDR3 nucleotides read TGTGCCAGCAGTTACGAACGGTACTATGGCTACACCTTC. Its translation: CASSYERYYGYTF.

This clonotype was seen ten or more times. The chain recombines TRBV7-2 with TRBJ2-7; tentatively, D is TRBD1 or TRBD2 (5 bases each). This CDR3 is built from 15 residues. Trimming shortened V by 3 bases and J by 0 bases, and 12 bases separated the two germline ends. Germline V gene data show CDR1 as SGHTA and CDR2 as FQGNSA. Here the CDR3 reads CASSLGVSSSYEQYF. The CDR3 region has the DNA TGTGCCAGCAGCTTGGGGGTCTCGAGCTCCTACGAGCAGTACTTC.

This clonotype was seen ten or more times. The CDR3 loop is CASSSQDQTSGGTIGLEEQYF. The CDR3 DNA sequence: TGTGCCAGCAGTTCACAAGACCAGACTAGCGGGGGCACGATTGGGTTAGAGGAGCAGTACTTC. This chain links TRBV12-3 or TRBV12-4 with TRBJ2-7; 12 bases line up with TRBD2. After removal of 4 bases from V and 7 bases from J, the junction contained 26 bases not matched to a gene. The CDR3 is made up of 21 amino acids.

For this clonotype: This may stem from a read error, because a much larger clone lies one nucleotide away. The rearrangement uses TRBV20-1 and TRBJ2-5; 12 bases align to TRBD1. V trimming: 3 bases; J trimming: 4 bases; junction bases outside the gene matches: 9. Germline lookup yields CDR1 DFQATT and CDR2 SNEGSKA (reference sequence). This CDR3 spans 16 amino acids. The CDR3 bases are TGCAGTGCTAGTGATAGGGGGACAGGGGGCGTAGAGACCCAGTACTTC. Protein sequence: CSASDRGTGGVETQYF.